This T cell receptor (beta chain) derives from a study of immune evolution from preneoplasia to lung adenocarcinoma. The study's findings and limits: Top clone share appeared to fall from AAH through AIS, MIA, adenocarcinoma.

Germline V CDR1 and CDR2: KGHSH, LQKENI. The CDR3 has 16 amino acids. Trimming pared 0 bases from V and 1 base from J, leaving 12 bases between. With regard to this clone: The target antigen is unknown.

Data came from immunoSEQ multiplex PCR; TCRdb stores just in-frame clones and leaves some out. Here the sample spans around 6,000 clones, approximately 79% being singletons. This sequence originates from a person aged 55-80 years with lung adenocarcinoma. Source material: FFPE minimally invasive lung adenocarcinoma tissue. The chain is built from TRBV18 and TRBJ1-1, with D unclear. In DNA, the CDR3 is TGTGCCAGCTCACCACCGAGGCAGGCGTCGAACACTGAAGCTTTCTTT. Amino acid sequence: CASSPPRQASNTEAFF.